This entry describes one TCR beta chain. The data belong to a study of blood T cell repertoires in COVID-19. Study context: PBMCs, B-cell-depleted T cells, or T cells provided the cDNA or gDNA that made up the material.

Germline CDR1 MDHEN, CDR2 SYDVKM. The length of the CDR3 is 13 residues. Trimming at V came to 7 bases and at J to 4 bases, leaving 6 bases not matched to a gene. Study processing details: Reference gene primer amplification in the assay estimated nucleated cell counts. Only in-frame clones appear in the TCRdb table, and some are missing; sequencing was by immunoSEQ multiplex PCR. V, J and clone size were drawn from that table, and D and trimming were deduced from the DNA. The data show 120,000 to 150,000 clones, over 80% seen once. Material: peripheral blood. The chain joins TRBV28 to TRBJ1-2; 7 bases agree with TRBD1. The TCR comes from a woman between 40 and 50 years old with active or convalescent COVID-19. CDR3 sequence (DNA): TGTGCCAGCACCCTGGACAGGTCCTATGGCTACACCTTC. This codes for CASTLDRSYGYTF.